What follows are 25 T cell receptor beta chains derived from one specimen sequenced in a study of glioma-infiltrating T cells. The iRepertoire nested amplicon-rescue multiplex PCR amplified TCR alpha and beta CDR3s from RNA. TCRdb re-called the multiplex PCR reads through MiXCR, storing one row per CDR3 protein. In the table there are some 90,000 distinct CDR3 sequences, around 40% of which are singletons. What was sequenced was glioma tissue, nonneoplastic brain tissue, or PBMCs (not recorded which). Receptors were obtained from a human donor with low-grade glioma or glioblastoma, undergoing nonglioma brain surgery, or in good health (not recorded which).

At least ten counts were recorded for this clonotype. The chain has TRBV12-5 and TRBJ2-7; no clear D. The CDR3 has 11 residues. Germline V gene lookup returns CDR1 LGHNT and CDR2 FRNRAP. Trimming took 6 bases from V and 4 from J, leaving 7 bases between them. In DNA form, the CDR3 reads TGTGCTAGTGGAATCGGTTACGAGCAGTACTTC. It translates to CASGIGYEQYF. Supplemented by reference TRBV12-5 and TRBJ2-7, the full variable domain reads DARVTQTPRHKVTEMGQEVTMRCQPILGHNTVFWYRQTMMQGLELLAYFRNRAPLDDSGMPKDRFSAEMPDATLATLKIQPSEPRDSAVYFCASGIGYEQYFGPGTRLTVT.

The sample holds one count of this clonotype. A much larger clone differs from this one at a single base, so this may be a read error. The V call is TRBV7-9, the J call TRBJ2-6; no reliable D call. Per the germline V gene, CDR1 is SEHNR and CDR2 is FQNEAQ (reference sequence). This CDR3 comprises 14 residues. The CDR3 protein is CASRQSSRANVLTF. CDR3 nucleotide sequence: TGTGCCAGCAGGCAAAGCTCTAGGGCCAACGTCCTGACTTTC.

V gene TRBV20-1 combines with J gene TRBJ2-1; 9 nucleotides match TRBD2. Germline CDR1 reads DFQATT; CDR2 reads SNEGSKA (reference sequence). V shed 6 bases, J shed 3 bases, and the junction held 12 bases outside the gene matches. There are 16 residues in the CDR3. CDR3 sequence (DNA): TGCAGTGCCAGATTGTTTAGCGGGAGCCGCTACAATGAGCAGTTCTTC. Protein product: CSARLFSGSRYNEQFF.

This chain uses TRBV20-1 with TRBJ2-7; perhaps TRBD2 as D (5 bases). Per germline, CDR1 DFQATT and CDR2 SNEGSKA (reference sequence). This CDR3 spans 15 amino acids. Deletions cut 3 bases from V and 2 bases from J, with 17 bases between. Here the CDR3 DNA reads TGCAGTGCTAGCCCCATGAGCGGAGGTGCCTACGAGCAGTACTTC. Translated, it gives CSASPMSGGAYEQYF.

Of note for this clonotype: Here the CDR3 omits its conserved ending phenylalanine or tryptophan, so a read error is the likely source. The DNA is left out, because the CDR3 cannot be placed on it with certainty; the CDR3 is given as TCRdb lists it. The rearrangement uses TRBV4-1 and TRBJ2-6. Counting both end residues, the CDR3 totals 10 amino acids. CDR1 MGHRA and CDR2 YSYEKL come from the germline V gene. CDR3 in amino acids: CASSQDRSEV.

Regarding this clonotype: Its ends do not fully match the called genes, so a read error is possible. This chain uses TRBV28 with TRBJ2-3; 7 nucleotides align to TRBD1. CDR1 is MDHEN, CDR2 SYDVKM, per germline. This CDR3 is built from 15 residues. The CDR3 loop is CASSFRIGGADTQYF. As DNA, the CDR3 is TGTGCCAGCAGTTTCCGTATAGGGGGCGCGGATACTCAGTATTTT. Looking up the rest from reference TRBV28 and TRBJ2-3 gives the full variable domain: DVKVTQSSRYLVKRTGEKVFLECVQDMDHENMFWYRQDPGLGLRLIYFSYDVKMKEKGDIPEGYSVSREKKERFSLILESASTNQTSMYLCASSFRIGGADTQYFGPGTRLTVL.

Ten or more counts support this clonotype. The chain has TRBV19 and TRBJ1-5, with a weak D call TRBD1 (5 bases). With 4 bases removed from V and 0 bases from J, the gap between germline ends came to 10 bases. CDR1 is LNHDA and CDR2 is SQIVND in the germline V gene (reference sequence). The CDR3 totals 15 residues. In DNA form, the CDR3 reads TGTGCCAGTAGTAACTCTGACAGTAGCAATCAGCCCCAGCATTTT. Translating it yields CASSNSDSSNQPQHF.

V usage is TRBV27 and J usage is TRBJ2-4; 10 bases are a match to TRBD1. The CDR3 is made up of 16 amino acids. With 7 bases clipped from V and 8 bases from J, the junction kept 14 bases outside the gene matches. Germline V gene lookup returns CDR1 MNHEY and CDR2 SMNVEV (reference sequence). CDR3 coding DNA: TGTGCCAGCACCAGCAGAGATCCGACAGGGGGCTACATTCAGTACTTC. Residues: CASTSRDPTGGYIQYF.

This clonotype has ten or more counts. This chain joins TRBV20-1 and TRBJ2-5; TRBD2 matches 7 bases. CDR1 DFQATT and CDR2 SNEGSKA come from the germline V gene (reference sequence). The V gene end was trimmed by 5 bases and the J gene end by 4 bases; junction bases not matched to a gene: 16. This CDR3 has 16 amino acids. The CDR3: CSASKSAGTKGETQYF. CDR3 DNA sequence: TGCAGTGCTTCCAAGTCGGCCGGGACTAAGGGAGAGACCCAGTACTTC.

Notes on this clonotype: Lacking the conserved final phenylalanine or tryptophan, this CDR3 likely reflects a read error. The chain uses TRBV18 and TRBJ2-6; D might be TRBD1 (5 bases). The CDR3 runs 15 residues. Germline loops: CDR1 KGHSH, CDR2 LQKENI. V was cut by 5 bases and J by 4 bases, with 12 bases left in between. CDR3 amino acids: CASSALGVGANVLTL. For the CDR3, the DNA is TGTGCCAGCTCAGCCCTAGGGGTCGGGGCCAACGTCCTGACTCTC.

This clonotype came up many times. The chain links TRBV7-2 to TRBJ2-1, with TRBD2 matching 7 bases. The CDR3 is 13 amino acids. Germline trimming cut 5 bases from V and 13 bases from J; bases unmatched to any gene: 11. CDR1 is SGHTA, CDR2 FQGNSA, per germline. CDR3 in amino acids: CASSPRTSAIQFF. The CDR3 nucleotides read TGTGCCAGCAGCCCCAGGACTAGTGCGATACAGTTCTTC.

This clonotype occurred many times. The CDR3 DNA follows: TGCAGCGTTACAGAAGGCACAGATACGCAGTATTTT. Translating it yields CSVTEGTDTQYF. The chain recombines TRBV29-1 with TRBJ2-3; D uncertain. Germline CDR1 SQVTM, CDR2 ANQGSEA. The CDR3 loop spans 12 amino acids. V was clipped by 5 bases and J by 1 base, with 7 bases between them.

For this clonotype: It may be a read error: a sequence one base away is much more abundant. The J gene is TRBJ2-2, the V gene TRBV19, with 7 nucleotides matching TRBD1. The CDR3 has 14 amino acids. V shed 7 bases and J 4 bases; nucleotides not matched to a gene: 6. Germline lookup yields CDR1 LNHDA and CDR2 SQIVND (reference sequence). The CDR3 DNA is TGTGCCAGTATGGACAGGTCGAGCACCGGGGAGCTGTTTTTT. Amino acid sequence: CASMDRSSTGELFF.

There are many counts of this clonotype. The V and J genes are TRBV2 and TRBJ2-7; unclear D gene. The CDR3 consists of 14 residues. V lost 2 bases, J lost 6 bases, and 14 bases lay in between. CDR1 SNHLY and CDR2 FYNNEI come from the germline V gene. CDR3 residues: CASSELVYQSEQYF. The CDR3 DNA is TGTGCCAGCAGTGAATTGGTCTATCAATCCGAGCAGTACTTC.

This clonotype was found a few times. The V and J genes are TRBV9 and TRBJ2-1; D possibly corresponds to TRBD2 (5 bases). The CDR3 consists of 15 residues. Per germline, CDR1 SGDLS and CDR2 YYNGEE. V dropped 3 bases and J dropped 10 bases, with 20 bases sitting between them. The CDR3 bases are TGTGCCAGCAGCGCGAGATCGGACTCCTCATGGGAGCAGTTCTTC. The encoded protein is CASSARSDSSWEQFF.

This clonotype was recorded a few times. A read error is possible here, since a much larger clone lies one base away. The V and J genes are TRBV12-3 or TRBV12-4 and TRBJ2-1, with unresolved D. The CDR3 length is 12 residues. CDR3 protein: CAISLDGIEQFF. CDR3 coding DNA: TGTGCCATCAGTTTGGATGGGATCGAGCAGTTCTTC.

CDR3 DNA: TGCAGTGCACCGGACAGGGGCCACAATGAGCAGTTCTTC. Translating it yields CSAPDRGHNEQFF. This chain joins TRBV20-1 and TRBJ2-1, with TRBD1 identical over 9 bases. V lost 6 bases, J lost 5 bases, and 5 bases stayed unmatched. The CDR3 is 13 residues long. Germline lookup yields CDR1 DFQATT and CDR2 SNEGSKA (reference sequence).

Concerning this clonotype itself: This may be a read error, as it is one base from a much larger clone. The chain carries TRBV4-1 and TRBJ2-7, with a tentative D call TRBD2 (6 bases). V lost 0 bases, J lost 3 bases, and 9 bases lay in between. This CDR3 spans 14 amino acids. The V gene's germline CDR1 is MGHRA and CDR2 YSYEKL. In DNA, the CDR3 is TGCGCCAGCAGCCAAGAGGGAGGATTCTACGAGCAGTACTTC. It codes for CASSQEGGFYEQYF.

A word on this clonotype: The final CDR3 position lacks the conserved phenylalanine or tryptophan, pointing to a likely read error. The rearrangement joins TRBV18 to TRBJ2-3; D remains ambiguous. CDR3 length equals 14 residues. V lost 5 bases, J lost 1 base, and 10 bases lay in between. Per the germline V gene, CDR1 is KGHSH and CDR2 is LQKENI. The CDR3 DNA is TGTGCCAGCTCAGGCCTAAGGGGCACAGATACGCAGTATTCT. It is translated as CASSGLRGTDTQYS.

This clonotype was recorded at least ten times. The chain is built from TRBV7-3 and TRBJ2-2; 14 positions match TRBD2. V dropped 2 bases and J dropped 6; count of bases not matched to a gene: 11. This CDR3 contains 19 residues. CDR1 is SGHTA, CDR2 FQGTGA, per germline. CDR3 in amino acids: CASSLSPGTSGSGAGELFF. CDR3 DNA: TGTGCCAGCAGCTTATCTCCCGGGACTAGCGGGAGCGGAGCCGGGGAGCTGTTTTTT.

Of note for this clonotype: One end of the junction is discordant with germline, which a read error may explain. The chain recombines TRBV4-2 with TRBJ2-3; the D call may be TRBD1 or TRBD2 (7 bases each). Germline V gene data show CDR1 as LGHNA and CDR2 as YNFKEQ. The CDR3 is 16 residues long. The CDR3 loop reads CAGSQSTGEGADTQYF. The CDR3 DNA follows: TGTGCCGGCAGCCAATCAACAGGGGAGGGGGCAGATACGCAGTATTTT.

At least ten counts were recorded for this clonotype. This chain connects TRBV6-6 to TRBJ2-7; maybe TRBD2 (6 bases). V lost 2 bases and J lost 2, with 10 bases in between. The CDR3 loop spans 14 amino acids. The germline gives CDR1 MNHNY, CDR2 SVGAGI (reference sequence). The CDR3 reads CASSYERRAYEQYF. CDR3 DNA sequence: TGTGCCAGCAGTTACGAGCGGAGGGCCTACGAGCAGTACTTC.

This clonotype was seen repeatedly, ten times or more. The rearrangement links TRBV10-3 to TRBJ2-1; either TRBD1 or TRBD2 may fit D (5 bases each). CDR1 is ENHRY and CDR2 is SYGVKD in the germline V gene. The CDR3 is 11 amino acids. The V gene lost 9 bases and the J gene lost 4 bases, with 7 bases spanning the gap. The CDR3 coding sequence is TGTGCCATGGGACCGTACAATGAGCAGTTCTTC. Its translation is CAMGPYNEQFF.

The table lists this clonotype with many counts. J is TRBJ2-5 and V is TRBV5-4, with D perhaps TRBD1 (5 bases). The CDR3 has 15 residues. The germline V and J ends were trimmed by 1 base and 4 bases, with 14 bases remaining between them. Germline V CDR1 and CDR2: SGHNT, YYREEE (reference sequence). The CDR3 is CASSLQGQGGETQYF. CDR3 nucleotides: TGTGCCAGCAGCTTGCAGGGTCAAGGTGGAGAGACCCAGTACTTC. The variable domain in full, completed from reference TRBV5-4 and TRBJ2-5, reads ETGVTQSPTHLIKTRGQQVTLRCSSQSGHNTVSWYQQALGQGPQFIFQYYREEENGRGNFPPRFSGLQFPNYSSELNVNALELDDSALYLCASSLQGQGGETQYFGPGTRLLVL.

This clonotype was found a few times. This chain uses TRBV29-1 with TRBJ2-4, with D possibly matching TRBD2 (7 bases). The germline V gene encodes CDR1 SQVTM and CDR2 ANQGSEA. Between the trimmed V and J ends, which lost 7 bases and 5 bases, there was a span of 15 bases. There are 13 residues in the CDR3. The CDR3 nucleotides read TGCAGCGCGGAAAAGGGGGGGGAAAACATTCAGTACTTC. Protein product: CSAEKGGENIQYF.